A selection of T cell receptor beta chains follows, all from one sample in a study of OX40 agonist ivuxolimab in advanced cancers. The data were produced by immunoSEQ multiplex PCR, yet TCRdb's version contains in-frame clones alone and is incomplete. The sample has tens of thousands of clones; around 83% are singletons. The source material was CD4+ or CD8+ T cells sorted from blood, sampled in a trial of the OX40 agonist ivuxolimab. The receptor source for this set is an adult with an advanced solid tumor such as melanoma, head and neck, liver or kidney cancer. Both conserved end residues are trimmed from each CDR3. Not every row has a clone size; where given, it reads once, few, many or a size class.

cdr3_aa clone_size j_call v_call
ASSVGGGEGTEAF NA TRBJ1-1 TRBV9
ASTTDRARYEQY few TRBJ2-7 TRBV6-6
ASSLRDTTDTQY NA TRBJ2-3 TRBV5-1
ASSLGLDSYTEAF NA TRBJ1-1 TRBV7-9
ASSRANSNQPQH NA TRBJ1-5 TRBV7-2
SVRGGWGDEKLF NA TRBJ1-4 TRBV29-1
SVGAGIGEQF NA TRBJ2-1 TRBV29-1
ASSRWGDLTEAF NA TRBJ1-1 TRBV11-2
ASNRGVMNTEAF NA TRBJ1-1 TRBV27
ASSFHGQTSGNTIY NA TRBJ1-3 TRBV28
ASLGSRITSTDTQY NA TRBJ2-3 TRBV2
ASSITGTGELF NA TRBJ2-2 TRBV7-9
AWRTGEGNYGYT NA TRBJ1-2 TRBV30
AWSRGTGAYEQY NA TRBJ2-7 TRBV30
ASSYSRAGGTDTQY NA TRBJ2-3 TRBV6-6
ASSHWGGGQGASNTEAF NA TRBJ1-1 TRBV11-2
ASSRVGGRNYEQY NA TRBJ2-7 TRBV5-7
ASSLSLGQETQY NA TRBJ2-5 TRBV13
ASSTGDQAQY NA TRBJ2-5 TRBV6-5
ASIFNAGPTAEQY NA TRBJ2-7 TRBV6-1
AISDDRGKETQY NA TRBJ2-5 TRBV10-3
ASSLTGGTRRTRETQY NA TRBJ2-5 TRBV7-3
ASSSGQGAYNEQY once TRBJ2-7 TRBV5-1
ASRRARGGNQPQH NA TRBJ1-5 TRBV27
ASYRQGNSPLH once TRBJ1-6 TRBV30
ASSPLLTSGGSQETQY NA TRBJ2-5 TRBV14
ATRAGGGNEQF NA TRBJ2-1 TRBV6-5
ASEDFFSYNEQF once TRBJ2-1 TRBV11-1
ASRQDRGREGYT NA TRBJ1-2 TRBV5-1
ASRPGQGLWEQY NA TRBJ2-7 TRBV7-8
ASSSGQTIEGYT NA TRBJ1-2 TRBV5-1
AWSRGLGGSEKLF NA TRBJ1-4 TRBV30
AWSVDDRTDEKLF NA TRBJ1-4 TRBV30
ASSPISGAGDTDTQY NA TRBJ2-3 TRBV18
ASSSQGQGETQY NA TRBJ2-5 TRBV5-6
ASSRKLTLPQAHYEQY once TRBJ2-7 TRBV5-5
ASSLTRPGTNSPLH NA TRBJ1-6 TRBV11-1
ARSFSRDSGRKETQY NA TRBJ2-5 TRBV5-3
ASSLESYEQY NA TRBJ2-7 TRBV5-4
ASSLNGVMGYT NA TRBJ1-2 TRBV7-3
ASSSPTSGGTQY NA TRBJ2-5 TRBV7-2